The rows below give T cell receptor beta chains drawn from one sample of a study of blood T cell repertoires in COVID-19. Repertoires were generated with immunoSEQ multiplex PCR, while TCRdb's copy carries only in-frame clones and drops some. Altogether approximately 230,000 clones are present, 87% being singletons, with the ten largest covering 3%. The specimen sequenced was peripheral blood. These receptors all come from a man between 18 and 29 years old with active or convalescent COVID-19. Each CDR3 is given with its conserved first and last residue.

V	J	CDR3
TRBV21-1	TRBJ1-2	CASSKVSTGVGSNYGYTF
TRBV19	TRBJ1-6	CASNPGRGANNSPLHF
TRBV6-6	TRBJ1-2	CASSPHRSQANYGYTF
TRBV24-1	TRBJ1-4	CATSDPYQGANEKLFF
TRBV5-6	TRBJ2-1	CASSPSGSGSYNEQFF
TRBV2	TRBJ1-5	CASRQPGQGLYSNQPQHF
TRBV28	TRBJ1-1	CASTLRGGGNTEAFF
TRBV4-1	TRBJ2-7	CASSHAFGTSGPLGGYEQYF
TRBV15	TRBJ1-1	CATSGAGYRNTEAFF
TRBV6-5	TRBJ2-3	CASSGTGTHTDTQYF
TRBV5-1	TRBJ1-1	CASSQPGANTEAFF
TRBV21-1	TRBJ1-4	CASSKGPSRVGNEKLFF
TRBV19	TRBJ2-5	CASSPLAGQGTQYF
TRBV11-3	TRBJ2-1	CASSSKYNEQFF
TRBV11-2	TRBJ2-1	CASRLTSGAIYNEQFF
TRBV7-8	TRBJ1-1	CASSPEEVRTEAFF
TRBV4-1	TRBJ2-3	CASSHPSTRTDTQYF
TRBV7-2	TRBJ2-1	CASSPSGSLSYNEQFF
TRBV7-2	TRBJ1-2	CASRWTGNPGYTF
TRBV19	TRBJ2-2	CASRLAGAGGELFF
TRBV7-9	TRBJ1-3	CASSLTGGSLVGNTIYF
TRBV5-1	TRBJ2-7	CASSSLGWGEAYEQYF
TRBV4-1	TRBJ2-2	CASSQVQLAGETGELFF
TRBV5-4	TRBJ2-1	CASSAQQGVSSYNEQFF
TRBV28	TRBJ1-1	CASSSPPGTEAFF
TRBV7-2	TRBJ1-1	CASSLRTFPEAFF